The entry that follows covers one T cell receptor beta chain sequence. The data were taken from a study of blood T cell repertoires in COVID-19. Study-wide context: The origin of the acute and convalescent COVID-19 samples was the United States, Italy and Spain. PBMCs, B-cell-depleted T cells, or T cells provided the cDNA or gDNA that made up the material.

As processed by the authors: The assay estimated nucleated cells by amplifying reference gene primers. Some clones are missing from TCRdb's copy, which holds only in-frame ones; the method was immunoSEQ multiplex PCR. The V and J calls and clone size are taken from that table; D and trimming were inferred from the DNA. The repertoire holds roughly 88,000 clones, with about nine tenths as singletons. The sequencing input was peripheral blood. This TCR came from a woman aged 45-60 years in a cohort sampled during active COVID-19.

CDR3 in amino acids: CAWSRGGGLNEQFF. The CDR3 region has the DNA TGTGCCTGGAGCCGGGGCGGGGGCCTCAATGAGCAGTTCTTC. The V and J genes are TRBV30 and TRBJ2-1, with a weak D call TRBD2 (7 bases). The CDR3 loop spans 14 amino acids. V shed 3 bases and J shed 6 bases, with 15 bases lying between them. CDR1 and CDR2 (germline): GTSNPN, SVGIG (reference sequence).